The T cell receptor beta chain described here comes from a study of blood T cell repertoires in COVID-19. Study as a whole: Italy, Spain and the United States were the sources of the convalescent and acute COVID-19 samples. PBMCs, B-cell-depleted T cells, or T cells provided the cDNA or gDNA that made up the material.

Losses at the gene ends were 3 bases for V and 6 bases for J; bases not matched to a gene: 2. The CDR3 totals 14 residues. CDR1 and CDR2 from the germline V gene are SGHVS and FNYEAQ. Source study methods: By means of reference gene primer amplification, nucleated cell counts were estimated. Sequenced by immunoSEQ multiplex PCR; TCRdb stores in-frame clones only, minus some. V, J and clone size are taken as reported in that table, and D and trimming were inferred from the DNA itself. The table records about 74,000 clones, more than 90% of them present only once. Sequenced input: peripheral blood. The receptor was derived from a man aged 45-60 years with acute or convalescent COVID-19. V usage is TRBV7-6 and J usage is TRBJ1-5; TRBD1 agrees at 10 bases. The chain's CDR3 is CASSLTGGSQPQHF. As DNA, the CDR3 is TGTGCCAGCAGCTTGACAGGGGGCTCTCAGCCCCAGCATTTT.